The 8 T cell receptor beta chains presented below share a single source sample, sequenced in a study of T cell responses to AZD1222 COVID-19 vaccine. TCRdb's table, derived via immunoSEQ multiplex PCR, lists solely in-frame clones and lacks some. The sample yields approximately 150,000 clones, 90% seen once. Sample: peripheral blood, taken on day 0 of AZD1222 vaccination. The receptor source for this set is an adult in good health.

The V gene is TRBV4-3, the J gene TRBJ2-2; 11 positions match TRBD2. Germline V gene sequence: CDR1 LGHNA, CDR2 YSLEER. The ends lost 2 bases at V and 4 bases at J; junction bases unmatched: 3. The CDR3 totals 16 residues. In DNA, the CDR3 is TGCGCCAGCAGCCAAATAGCGGGGGGGTTCACCGGGGAGCTGTTTTTT. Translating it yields CASSQIAGGFTGELFF.

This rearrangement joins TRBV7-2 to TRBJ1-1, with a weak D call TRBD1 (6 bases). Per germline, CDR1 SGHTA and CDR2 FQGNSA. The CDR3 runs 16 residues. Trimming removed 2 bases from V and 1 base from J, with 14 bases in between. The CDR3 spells CASSLRGGVPNTEAFF. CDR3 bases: TGTGCCAGCAGCTTAAGGGGGGGCGTACCGAACACTGAAGCTTTCTTT.

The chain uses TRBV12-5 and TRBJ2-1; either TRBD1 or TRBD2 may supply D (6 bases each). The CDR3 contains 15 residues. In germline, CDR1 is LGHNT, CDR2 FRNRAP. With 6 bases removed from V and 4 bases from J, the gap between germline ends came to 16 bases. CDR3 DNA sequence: TGTGCTAGTGGGAGATCGGGGGCCCCATACAATGAGCAGTTCTTC. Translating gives CASGRSGAPYNEQFF. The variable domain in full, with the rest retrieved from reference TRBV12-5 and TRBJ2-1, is DARVTQTPRHKVTEMGQEVTMRCQPILGHNTVFWYRQTMMQGLELLAYFRNRAPLDDSGMPKDRFSAEMPDATLATLKIQPSEPRDSAVYFCASGRSGAPYNEQFFGPGTRLTVL.

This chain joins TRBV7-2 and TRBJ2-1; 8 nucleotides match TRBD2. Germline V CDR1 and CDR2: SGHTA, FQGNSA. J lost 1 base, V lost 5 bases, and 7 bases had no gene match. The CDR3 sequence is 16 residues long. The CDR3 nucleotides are TGTGCCAGCAGCGTTCGGGGGGGCGGGTCCTACAATGAGCAGTTCTTC. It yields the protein CASSVRGGGSYNEQFF.

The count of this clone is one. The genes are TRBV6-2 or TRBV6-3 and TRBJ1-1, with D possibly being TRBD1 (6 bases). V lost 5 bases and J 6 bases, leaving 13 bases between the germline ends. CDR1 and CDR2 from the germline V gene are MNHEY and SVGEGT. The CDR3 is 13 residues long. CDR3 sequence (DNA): TGTGCCAGCAGTAGAGGGGGGGCGGCTGAAGCTTTCTTT. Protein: CASSRGGAAEAFF.

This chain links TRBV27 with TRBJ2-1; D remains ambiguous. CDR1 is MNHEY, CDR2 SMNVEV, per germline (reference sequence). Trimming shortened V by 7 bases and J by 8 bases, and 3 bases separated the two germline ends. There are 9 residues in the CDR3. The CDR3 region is CASTDEQFF. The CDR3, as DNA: TGTGCCAGCACAGATGAGCAGTTCTTC.

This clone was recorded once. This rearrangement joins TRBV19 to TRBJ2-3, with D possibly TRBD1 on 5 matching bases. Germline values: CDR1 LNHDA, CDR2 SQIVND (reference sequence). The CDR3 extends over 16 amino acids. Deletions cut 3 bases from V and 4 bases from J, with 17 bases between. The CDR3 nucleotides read TGTGCCAGTAGTATGCAGGGCCTTCAACTGCCAGATACGCAGTATTTT. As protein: CASSMQGLQLPDTQYF.

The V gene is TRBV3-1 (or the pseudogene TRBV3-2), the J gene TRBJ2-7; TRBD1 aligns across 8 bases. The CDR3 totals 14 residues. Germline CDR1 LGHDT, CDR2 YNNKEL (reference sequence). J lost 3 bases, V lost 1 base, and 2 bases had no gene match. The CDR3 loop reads CASSQVGTGYEQYF. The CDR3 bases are TGTGCCAGCAGCCAAGTAGGGACAGGCTACGAGCAGTACTTC.